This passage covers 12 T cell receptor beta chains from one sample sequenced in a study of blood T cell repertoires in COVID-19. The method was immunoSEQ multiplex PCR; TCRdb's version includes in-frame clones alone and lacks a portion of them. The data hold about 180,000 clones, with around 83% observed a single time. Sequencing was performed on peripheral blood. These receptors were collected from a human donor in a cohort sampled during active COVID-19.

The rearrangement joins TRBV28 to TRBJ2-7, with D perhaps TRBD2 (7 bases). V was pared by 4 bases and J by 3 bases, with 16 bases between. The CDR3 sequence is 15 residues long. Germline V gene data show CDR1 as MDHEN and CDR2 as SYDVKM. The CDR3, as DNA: TGTGCCAGCAGTTCGGGGGGCAGGGATAACTACGAGCAGTACTTC. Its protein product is CASSSGGRDNYEQYF. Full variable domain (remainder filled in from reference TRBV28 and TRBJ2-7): DVKVTQSSRYLVKRTGEKVFLECVQDMDHENMFWYRQDPGLGLRLIYFSYDVKMKEKGDIPEGYSVSREKKERFSLILESASTNQTSMYLCASSSGGRDNYEQYFGPGTRLTVT.

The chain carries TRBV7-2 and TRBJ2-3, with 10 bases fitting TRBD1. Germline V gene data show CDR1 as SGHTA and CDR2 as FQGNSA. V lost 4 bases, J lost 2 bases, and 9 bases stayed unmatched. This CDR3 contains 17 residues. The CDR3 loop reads CASSSPPGQGSTDTQYF. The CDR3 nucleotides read TGTGCCAGCAGCTCCCCACCGGGACAGGGGTCCACAGATACGCAGTATTTT.

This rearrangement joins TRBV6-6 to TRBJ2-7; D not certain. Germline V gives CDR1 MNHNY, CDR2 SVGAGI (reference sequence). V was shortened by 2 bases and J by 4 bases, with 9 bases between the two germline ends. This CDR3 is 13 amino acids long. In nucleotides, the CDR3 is TGTGCCAGCAGTTACGACAAGCCATACGAGCAGTACTTC. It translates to CASSYDKPYEQYF.

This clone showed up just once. This CDR3 reads CASSTPGLKINIQYF. CDR3 DNA: TGTGCCAGTAGTACCCCGGGACTCAAAATAAACATTCAGTACTTC. The chain carries TRBV19 and TRBJ2-4; possibly TRBD2 for D (6 bases). The CDR3 covers 15 residues. CDR1 is LNHDA, CDR2 SQIVND, per germline (reference sequence). Trimming took off 4 bases at V and 6 bases at J, with 16 bases between the two ends.

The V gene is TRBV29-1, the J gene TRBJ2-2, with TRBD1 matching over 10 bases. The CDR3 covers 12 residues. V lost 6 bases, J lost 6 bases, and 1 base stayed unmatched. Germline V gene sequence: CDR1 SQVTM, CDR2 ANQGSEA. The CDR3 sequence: CSVGTGAGELFF. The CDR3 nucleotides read TGCAGCGTCGGGACAGGGGCCGGGGAGCTGTTTTTT.

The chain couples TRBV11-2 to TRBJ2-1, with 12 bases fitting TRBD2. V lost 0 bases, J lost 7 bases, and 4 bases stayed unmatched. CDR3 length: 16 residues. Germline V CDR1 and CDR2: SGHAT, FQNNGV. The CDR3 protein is CASSLDPTSGSNEQFF. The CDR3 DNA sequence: TGTGCCAGCAGCTTAGATCCGACTAGCGGGAGTAATGAGCAGTTCTTC.

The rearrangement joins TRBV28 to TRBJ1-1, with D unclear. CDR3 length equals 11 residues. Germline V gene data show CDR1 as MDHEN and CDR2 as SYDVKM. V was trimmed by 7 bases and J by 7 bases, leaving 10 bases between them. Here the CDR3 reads CASNRRGEAFF. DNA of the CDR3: TGTGCCAGCAACCGGCGAGGTGAAGCTTTCTTT.

CDR3 loop: CASSQDVGTGVEKLFF. The DNA of the CDR3 is TGCGCCAGCAGCCAAGATGTGGGGACAGGGGTCGAAAAACTGTTTTTT. V and J are TRBV4-3 and TRBJ1-4, with 10 bases that match TRBD1. The CDR3 sequence is 16 residues long. J gave up 8 bases and V 0 bases, and 6 bases lay outside the gene matches. Germline values: CDR1 LGHNA, CDR2 YSLEER.

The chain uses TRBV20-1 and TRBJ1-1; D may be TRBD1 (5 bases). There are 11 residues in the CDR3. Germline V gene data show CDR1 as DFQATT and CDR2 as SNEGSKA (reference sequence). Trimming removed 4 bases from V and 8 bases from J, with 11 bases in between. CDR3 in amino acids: CSATVQDEAFF. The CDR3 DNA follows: TGCAGTGCTACTGTACAGGACGAAGCTTTCTTT.

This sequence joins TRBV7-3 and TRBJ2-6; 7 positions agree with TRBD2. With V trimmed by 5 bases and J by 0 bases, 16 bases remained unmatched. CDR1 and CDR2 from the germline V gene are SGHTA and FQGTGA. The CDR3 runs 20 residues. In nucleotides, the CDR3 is TGTGCCAGCAGCCTCAATAACCCGGGACTACCTAGCTCTGGGGCCAACGTCCTGACTTTC. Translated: CASSLNNPGLPSSGANVLTF.

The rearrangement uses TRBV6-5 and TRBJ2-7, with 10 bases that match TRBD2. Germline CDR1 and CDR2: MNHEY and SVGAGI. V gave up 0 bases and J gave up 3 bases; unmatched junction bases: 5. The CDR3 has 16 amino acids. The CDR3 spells CASSYSPPSGGYEQYF. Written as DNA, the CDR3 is TGTGCCAGCAGTTACTCTCCCCCTAGCGGGGGCTACGAGCAGTACTTC.

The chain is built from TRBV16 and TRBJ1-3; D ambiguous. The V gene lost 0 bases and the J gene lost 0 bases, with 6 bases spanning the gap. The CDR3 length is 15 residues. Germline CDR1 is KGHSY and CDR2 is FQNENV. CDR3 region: CASSQSPSSGNTIYF. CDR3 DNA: TGTGCCAGCAGCCAATCGCCGAGCTCTGGAAACACCATATATTTT.